This entry is about one TCR beta chain. What it binds is not known. The record originates from a study of T cell clonotyping in hematopoietic cell transplantation. Study findings and constraints: CD4 and CD8 repertoire contributions could not be separated without sorting. Pathologically expanded recipient clonotypes increased progressively from day 30 to day 180 as diversity fell. At the given depth, recipient repertoires were over 95% de novo clonotypes. Graft donor and pretransplant recipient Inverse Simpson Index values predicted broader posttransplant TCR diversity.

Libraries were prepared by immunoSEQ multiplex PCR; TCRdb keeps only in-frame clonotypes and omits some of them. The sample has nearly 20,000 clones, around 85% seen once. The V and J ends lost 6 bases and 7 bases respectively, with 15 bases between them. The CDR3 loop spans 12 amino acids. CDR1 and CDR2 (germline): SQVTM, ANQGSEA. The chain combines TRBV29-1 with TRBJ1-2; the D gene is possibly TRBD1 (5 bases). The receptor's source is a man between 60 and 75 years old in good health. Some clones in this sample may be carry-over from other donors' samples. Sequenced material: peripheral blood mononuclear cells. CDR3 bases: TGCAGCGTCCTAATCGGGGGTGCTGGCTACACCTTC. Translating gives CSVLIGGAGYTF.